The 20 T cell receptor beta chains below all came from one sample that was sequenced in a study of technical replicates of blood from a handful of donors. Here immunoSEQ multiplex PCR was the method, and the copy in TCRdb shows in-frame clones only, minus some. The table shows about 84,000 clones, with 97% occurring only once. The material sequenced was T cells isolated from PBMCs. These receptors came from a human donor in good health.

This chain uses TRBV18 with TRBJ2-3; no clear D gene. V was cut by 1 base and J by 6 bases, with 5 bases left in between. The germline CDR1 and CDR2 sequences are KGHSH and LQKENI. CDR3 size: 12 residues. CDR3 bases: TGTGCCAGCTCACCACTACAGGATACGCAGTATTTT. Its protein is CASSPLQDTQYF. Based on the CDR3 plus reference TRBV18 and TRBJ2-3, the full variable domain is NAGVMQNPRHLVRRRGQEARLRCSPMKGHSHVYWYRQLPEEGLKFMVYLQKENIIDESGMPKERFSAEFPKEGPSILRIQQVVRGDSAAYFCASSPLQDTQYFGPGTRLTVL.

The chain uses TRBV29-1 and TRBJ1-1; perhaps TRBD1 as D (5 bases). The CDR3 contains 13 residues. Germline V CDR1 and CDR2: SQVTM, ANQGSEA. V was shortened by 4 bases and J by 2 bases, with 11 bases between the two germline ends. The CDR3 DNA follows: TGCAGCGTTGCGTACAGGTTAAACACTGAAGCTTTCTTT. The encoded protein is CSVAYRLNTEAFF.

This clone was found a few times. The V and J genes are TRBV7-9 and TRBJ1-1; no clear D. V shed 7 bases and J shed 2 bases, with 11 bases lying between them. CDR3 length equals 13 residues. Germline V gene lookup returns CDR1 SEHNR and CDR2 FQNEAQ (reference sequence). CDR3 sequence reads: CASKSSGNTEAFF. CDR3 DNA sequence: TGTGCCAGCAAGAGTTCGGGAAACACTGAAGCTTTCTTT. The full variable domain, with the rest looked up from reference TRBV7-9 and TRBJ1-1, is DTGVSQNPRHKITKRGQNVTFRCDPISEHNRLYWYRQTLGQGPEFLTYFQNEAQLEKSRLLSDRFSAERPKGSFSTLEIQRTEQGDSAMYLCASKSSGNTEAFFGQGTRLTVV.

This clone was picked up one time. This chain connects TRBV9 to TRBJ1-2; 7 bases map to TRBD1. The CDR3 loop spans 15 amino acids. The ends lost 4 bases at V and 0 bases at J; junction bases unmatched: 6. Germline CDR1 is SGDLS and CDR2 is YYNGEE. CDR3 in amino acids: CASSIGTATNYGYTF. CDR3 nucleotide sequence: TGTGCCAGCAGCATCGGGACAGCCACTAACTATGGCTACACCTTC.

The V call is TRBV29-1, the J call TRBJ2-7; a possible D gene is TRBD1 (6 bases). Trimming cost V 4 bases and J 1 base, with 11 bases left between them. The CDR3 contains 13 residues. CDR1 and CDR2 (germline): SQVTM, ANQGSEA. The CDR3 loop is CSVAGTISYEQYF. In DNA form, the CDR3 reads TGCAGCGTTGCCGGGACAATATCCTACGAGCAGTACTTC.

This CDR3 reads CASSEYQDRAETQYF. Here the CDR3 DNA reads TGTGCCAGCAGTGAATACCAGGACAGGGCGGAGACCCAGTACTTC. V and J are TRBV2 and TRBJ2-5, with 8 bases that match TRBD1. V shed 2 bases and J 5 bases; nucleotides not matched to a gene: 7. The CDR3 length is 15 residues. Germline CDR1 and CDR2: SNHLY and FYNNEI.

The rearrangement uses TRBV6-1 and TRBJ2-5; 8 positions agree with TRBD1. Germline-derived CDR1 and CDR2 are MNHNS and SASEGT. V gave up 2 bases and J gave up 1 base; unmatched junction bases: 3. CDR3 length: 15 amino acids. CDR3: CASSERTGGQETQYF. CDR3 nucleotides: TGTGCCAGCAGTGAACGAACAGGGGGCCAAGAGACCCAGTACTTC.

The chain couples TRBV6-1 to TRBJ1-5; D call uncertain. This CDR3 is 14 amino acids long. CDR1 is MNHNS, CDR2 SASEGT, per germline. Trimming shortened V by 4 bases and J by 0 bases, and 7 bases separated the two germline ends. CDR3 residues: CASSVQDSNQPQHF. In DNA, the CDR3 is TGTGCCAGCAGTGTGCAGGATAGCAATCAGCCCCAGCATTTT.

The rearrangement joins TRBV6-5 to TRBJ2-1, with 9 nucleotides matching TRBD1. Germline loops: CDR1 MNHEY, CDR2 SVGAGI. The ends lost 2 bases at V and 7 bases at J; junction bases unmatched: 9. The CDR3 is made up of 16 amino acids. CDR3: CASSYVVGQGGNEQFF. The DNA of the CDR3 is TGTGCCAGCAGTTACGTCGTGGGACAGGGAGGGAATGAGCAGTTCTTC.

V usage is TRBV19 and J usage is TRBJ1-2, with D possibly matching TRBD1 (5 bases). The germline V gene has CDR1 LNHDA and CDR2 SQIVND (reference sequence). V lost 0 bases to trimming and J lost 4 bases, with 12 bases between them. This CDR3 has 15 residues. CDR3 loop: CASSIDRGSGYGYTF. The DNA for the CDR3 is TGTGCCAGTAGTATAGATAGGGGTTCGGGCTATGGCTACACCTTC.

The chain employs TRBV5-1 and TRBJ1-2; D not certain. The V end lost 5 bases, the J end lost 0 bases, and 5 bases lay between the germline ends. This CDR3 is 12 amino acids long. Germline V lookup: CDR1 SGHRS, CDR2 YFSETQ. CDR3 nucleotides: TGCGCCAGCAGAGCAACTAACTATGGCTACACCTTC. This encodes CASRATNYGYTF.

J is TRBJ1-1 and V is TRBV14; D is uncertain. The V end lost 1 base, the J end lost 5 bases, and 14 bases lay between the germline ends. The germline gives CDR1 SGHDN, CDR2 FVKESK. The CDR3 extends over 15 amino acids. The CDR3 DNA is TGTGCCAGCAGCCAAGTTAACAGCCCCTGGACTGAAGCTTTCTTT. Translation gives CASSQVNSPWTEAFF.

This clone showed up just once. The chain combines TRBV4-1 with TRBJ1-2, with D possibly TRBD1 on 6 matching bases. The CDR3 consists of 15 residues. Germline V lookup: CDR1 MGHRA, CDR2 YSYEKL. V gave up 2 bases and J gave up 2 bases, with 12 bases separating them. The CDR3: CASSQPLQGNYGYTF. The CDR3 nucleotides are TGCGCCAGCAGCCAACCCTTACAGGGAAACTATGGCTACACCTTC.

CDR3 protein: CASSDRLLRGYTF. CDR3 DNA: TGTGCCAGCAGTGATCGACTGCTCCGCGGCTACACCTTC. The chain recombines TRBV25-1 with TRBJ1-2; D is uncertain. V shed 3 bases and J shed 8 bases, with 13 bases lying between them. The length of the CDR3 is 13 residues. In germline, CDR1 is MGHDK, CDR2 SYGVNS.

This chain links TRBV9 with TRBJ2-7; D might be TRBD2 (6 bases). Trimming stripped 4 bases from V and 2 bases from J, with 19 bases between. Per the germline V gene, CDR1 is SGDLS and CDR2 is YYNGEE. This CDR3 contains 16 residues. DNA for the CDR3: TGTGCCAGCAGCTTAGCCCGGGACGGAGGGACCTACGAGCAGTACTTC. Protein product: CASSLARDGGTYEQYF.

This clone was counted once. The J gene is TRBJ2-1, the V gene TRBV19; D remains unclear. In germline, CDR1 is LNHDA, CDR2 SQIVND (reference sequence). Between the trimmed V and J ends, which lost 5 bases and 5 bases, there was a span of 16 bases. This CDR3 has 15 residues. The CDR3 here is CASSQRSIRDNEQFF. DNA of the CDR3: TGTGCCAGTAGTCAAAGGAGCATCAGAGACAATGAGCAGTTCTTC.

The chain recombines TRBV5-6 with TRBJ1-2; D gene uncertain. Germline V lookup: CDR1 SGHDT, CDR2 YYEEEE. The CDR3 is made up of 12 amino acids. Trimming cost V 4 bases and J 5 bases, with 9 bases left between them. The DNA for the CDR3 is TGTGCCAGCAGCACGGGAGGGTATGGCTACACCTTC. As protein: CASSTGGYGYTF.

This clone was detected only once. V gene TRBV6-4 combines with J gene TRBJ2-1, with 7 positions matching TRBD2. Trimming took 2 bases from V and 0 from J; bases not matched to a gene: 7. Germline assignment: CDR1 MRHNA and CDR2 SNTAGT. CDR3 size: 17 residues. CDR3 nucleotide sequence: TGTGCCAGCAGTGACGGGGCTAGCGGCCTCTCCTACAATGAGCAGTTCTTC. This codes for CASSDGASGLSYNEQFF.

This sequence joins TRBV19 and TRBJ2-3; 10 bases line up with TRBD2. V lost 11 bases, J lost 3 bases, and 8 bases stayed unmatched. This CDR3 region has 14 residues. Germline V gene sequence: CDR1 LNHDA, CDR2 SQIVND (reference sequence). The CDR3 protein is CAGGAGGPTDTQYF. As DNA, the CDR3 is TGTGCCGGGGGAGCGGGGGGGCCGACAGATACGCAGTATTTT.

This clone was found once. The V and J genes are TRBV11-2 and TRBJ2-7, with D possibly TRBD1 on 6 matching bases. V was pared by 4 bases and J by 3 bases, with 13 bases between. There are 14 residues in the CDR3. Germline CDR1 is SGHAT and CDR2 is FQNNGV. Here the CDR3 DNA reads TGTGCCAGCAGCTCCTGGGACACTAACTACGAGCAGTACTTC. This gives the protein CASSSWDTNYEQYF.